What follows are 3 T cell receptor beta chains derived from one specimen sequenced in a study of radiotherapy plus CTLA-4 blockade in lung cancer. Assay: immunoSEQ multiplex PCR; the TCRdb copy retains only in-frame clones and omits some. The data show 35,000 to 50,000 clones, 73% seen once. Material: peripheral blood, obtained from a patient treated with radiotherapy plus ipilimumab. The receptors come from a human donor with non-small cell lung cancer who had a complete response to radiotherapy plus ipilimumab.

The table lists this clone with a count of one. The chain joins TRBV27 to TRBJ2-2; 9 positions agree with TRBD1. This CDR3 contains 17 residues. The junction had 11 bases not matched to a gene; V was cut back by 6 bases and J by 3 bases. In germline, CDR1 is MNHEY, CDR2 SMNVEV (reference sequence). The CDR3 DNA sequence: TGTGCCAGCAGATCCCTCCGACAGGGGGTATACACCGGGGAGCTGTTTTTT. Encoded protein: CASRSLRQGVYTGELFF.

This clone was counted only a few times. This chain uses TRBV6-4 with TRBJ1-2, with a tentative D call TRBD1 (6 bases). The V end was cut by 3 bases, the J end by 3 bases, with 20 bases between. The CDR3 consists of 17 residues. Germline CDR1 and CDR2: MRHNA and SNTAGT. CDR3 nucleotides: TGTGCCAGCAGTGATAGGGGGAAGGCCGGGTTGGACTATGGCTACACCTTC. The encoded protein is CASSDRGKAGLDYGYTF.

This sequence joins TRBV11-3 and TRBJ2-6; no firm D call. The V gene's germline CDR1 is SGHNT and CDR2 YENEEA. V gave up 1 base and J gave up 4 bases, with 5 bases separating them. This CDR3 spans 14 amino acids. CDR3 nucleotides: TGTGCCAGCAGCTTAGGAGCGGGGGCCAACGTCCTGACTTTC. As protein: CASSLGAGANVLTF.